This T cell receptor (beta chain) is drawn from a study of blood T cells in healthy people across ages. Germline CDR1 is WSHSY and CDR2 is SAAADI. Trimming removed 0 bases from V and 2 bases from J, with 11 bases in between. The CDR3 runs 15 residues. PBMCs numbering at least 7 million were isolated per sample. A second PCR of 7 to 11 cycles used a sample-barcoded 5' primer and a J-beta primer mix. TCRdb re-called the 5' RACE reads with MiXCR, one entry per CDR3 protein. The data contain roughly 1.5 million distinct CDR3 sequences, approximately 42% of them singletons. The sequence was obtained from a woman under 30 in good health. The chain recombines TRBV10-2 with TRBJ2-7; TRBD2 is a possible D gene (5 bases). The specimen was blood. CDR3 DNA: TGCGCCAGCAGTGAGTCAGAGGGAAGGGCCTACGAGCAGTACTTC. Translated: CASSESEGRAYEQYF.